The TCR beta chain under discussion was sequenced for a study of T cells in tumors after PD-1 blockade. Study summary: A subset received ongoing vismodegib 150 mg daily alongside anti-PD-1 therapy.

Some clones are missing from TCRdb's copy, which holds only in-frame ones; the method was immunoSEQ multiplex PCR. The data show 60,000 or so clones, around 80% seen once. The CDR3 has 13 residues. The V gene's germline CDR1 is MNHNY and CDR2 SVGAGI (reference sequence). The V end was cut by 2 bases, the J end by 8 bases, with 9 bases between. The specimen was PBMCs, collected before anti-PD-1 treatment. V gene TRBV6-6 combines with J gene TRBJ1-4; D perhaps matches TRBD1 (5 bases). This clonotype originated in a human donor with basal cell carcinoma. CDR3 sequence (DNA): TGTGCCAGCAGTTACCAGGGAGGGGAAAAACTGTTTTTT. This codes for CASSYQGGEKLFF.